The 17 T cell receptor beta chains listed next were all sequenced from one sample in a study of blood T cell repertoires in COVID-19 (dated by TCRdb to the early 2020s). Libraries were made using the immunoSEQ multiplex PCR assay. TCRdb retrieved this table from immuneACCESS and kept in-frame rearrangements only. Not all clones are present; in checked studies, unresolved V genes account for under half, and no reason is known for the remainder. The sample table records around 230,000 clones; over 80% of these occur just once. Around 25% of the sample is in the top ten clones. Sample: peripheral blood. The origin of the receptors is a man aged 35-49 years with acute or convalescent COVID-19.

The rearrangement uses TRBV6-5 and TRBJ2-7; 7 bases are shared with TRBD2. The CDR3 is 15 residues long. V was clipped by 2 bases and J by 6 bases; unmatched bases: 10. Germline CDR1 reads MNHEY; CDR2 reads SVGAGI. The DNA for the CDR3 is TGTGCCAGCAGTTACACGAGCGGGATGGGGCGCGAGCAGTACTTC. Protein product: CASSYTSGMGREQYF.

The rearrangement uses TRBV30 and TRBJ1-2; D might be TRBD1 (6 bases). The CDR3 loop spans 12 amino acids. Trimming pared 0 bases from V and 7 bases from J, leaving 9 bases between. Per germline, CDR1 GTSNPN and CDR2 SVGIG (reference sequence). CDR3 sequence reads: CAWSVGQPGYTF. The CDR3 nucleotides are TGTGCCTGGAGTGTCGGACAGCCTGGCTACACCTTC.

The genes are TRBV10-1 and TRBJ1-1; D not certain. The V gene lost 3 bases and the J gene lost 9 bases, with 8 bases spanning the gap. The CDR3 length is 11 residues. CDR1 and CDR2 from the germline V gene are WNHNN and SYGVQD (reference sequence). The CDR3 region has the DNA TGCGCCAGCAGTGATGGAGAAAAAGCTTTCTTT. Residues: CASSDGEKAFF.

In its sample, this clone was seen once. As DNA, the CDR3 is TGTGCCAGCAGCTCGACAGGGGGTATTGGCGAGCAGTACTTC. Residues: CASSSTGGIGEQYF. The chain has TRBV11-2 and TRBJ2-7; 9 nucleotides line up with TRBD1. Per the germline V gene, CDR1 is SGHAT and CDR2 is FQNNGV. Trimming cost V 4 bases and J 6 bases; bases outside gene matches: 7. The CDR3 extends over 14 amino acids.

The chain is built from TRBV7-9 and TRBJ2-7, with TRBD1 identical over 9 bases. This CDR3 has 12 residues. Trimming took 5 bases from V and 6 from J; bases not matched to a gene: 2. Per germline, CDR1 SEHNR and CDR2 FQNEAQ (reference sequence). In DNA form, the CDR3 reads TGTGCCAGCAGCACAGGGGGCGGCGAGCAGTACTTC. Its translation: CASSTGGGEQYF.

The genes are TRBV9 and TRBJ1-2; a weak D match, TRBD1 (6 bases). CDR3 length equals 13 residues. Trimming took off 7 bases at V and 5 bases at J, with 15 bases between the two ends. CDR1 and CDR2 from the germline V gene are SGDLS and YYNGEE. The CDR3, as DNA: TGTGCCAGCGCGGCGATACAGGGTTATGGCTACACCTTC. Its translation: CASAAIQGYGYTF.

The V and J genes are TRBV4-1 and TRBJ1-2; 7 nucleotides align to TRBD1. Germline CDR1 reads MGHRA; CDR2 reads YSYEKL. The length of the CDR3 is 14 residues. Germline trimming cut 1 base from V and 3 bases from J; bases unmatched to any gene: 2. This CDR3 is CASSQGGTDYGYTF. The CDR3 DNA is TGCGCCAGCAGCCAAGGGGGGACAGACTATGGCTACACCTTC.

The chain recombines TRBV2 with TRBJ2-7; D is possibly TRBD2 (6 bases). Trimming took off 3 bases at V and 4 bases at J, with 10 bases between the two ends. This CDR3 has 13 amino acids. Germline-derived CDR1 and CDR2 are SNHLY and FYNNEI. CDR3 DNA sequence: TGTGCCAGCAGTGAGGGACTCCTATACGAGCAGTACTTC. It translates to CASSEGLLYEQYF.

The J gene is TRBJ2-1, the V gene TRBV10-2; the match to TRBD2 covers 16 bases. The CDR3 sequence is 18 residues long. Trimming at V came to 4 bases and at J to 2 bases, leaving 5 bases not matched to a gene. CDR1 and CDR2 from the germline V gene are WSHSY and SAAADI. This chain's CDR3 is CASSGGTSGRVPYNEQFF. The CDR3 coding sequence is TGCGCCAGCAGTGGGGGGACTAGCGGGAGGGTACCCTACAATGAGCAGTTCTTC.

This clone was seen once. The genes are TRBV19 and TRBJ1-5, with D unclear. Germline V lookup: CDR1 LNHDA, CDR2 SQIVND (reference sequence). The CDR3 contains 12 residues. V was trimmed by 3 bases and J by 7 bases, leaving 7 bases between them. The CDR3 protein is CASSISGQPQHF. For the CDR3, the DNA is TGTGCCAGTAGTATCTCTGGCCAGCCCCAGCATTTT.

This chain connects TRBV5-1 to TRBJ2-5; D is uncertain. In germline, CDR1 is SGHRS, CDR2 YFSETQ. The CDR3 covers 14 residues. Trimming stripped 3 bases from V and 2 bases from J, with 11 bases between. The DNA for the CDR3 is TGCGCCAGCAGCTCAGACTTGATACAAGAGACCCAGTACTTC. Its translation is CASSSDLIQETQYF. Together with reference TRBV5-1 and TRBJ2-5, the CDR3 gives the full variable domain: KAGVTQTPRYLIKTRGQQVTLSCSPISGHRSVSWYQQTPGQGLQFLFEYFSETQRNKGNFPGRFSGRQFSNSRSEMNVSTLELGDSALYLCASSSDLIQETQYFGPGTRLLVL.

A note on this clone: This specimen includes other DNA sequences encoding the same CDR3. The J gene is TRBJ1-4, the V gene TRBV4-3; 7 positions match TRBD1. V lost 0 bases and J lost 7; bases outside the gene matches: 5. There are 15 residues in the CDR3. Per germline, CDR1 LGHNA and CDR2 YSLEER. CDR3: CASSQDLTGSEKLFF. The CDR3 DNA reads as TGCGCCAGCAGCCAAGATTTGACAGGGAGTGAAAAACTGTTTTTT.

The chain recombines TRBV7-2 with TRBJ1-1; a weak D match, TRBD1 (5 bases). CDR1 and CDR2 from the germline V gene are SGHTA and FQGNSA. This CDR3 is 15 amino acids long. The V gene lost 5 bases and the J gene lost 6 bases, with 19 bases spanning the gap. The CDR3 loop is CASSPGGGRGSEAFF. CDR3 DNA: TGTGCCAGCAGCCCCGGGGGGGGAAGAGGTTCTGAAGCTTTCTTT. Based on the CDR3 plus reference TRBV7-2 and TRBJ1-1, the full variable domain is GAGVSQSPSNKVTEKGKDVELRCDPISGHTALYWYRQSLGQGLEFLIYFQGNSAPDKSGLPSDRFSAERTGGSVSTLTIQRTQQEDSAVYLCASSPGGGRGSEAFFGQGTRLTVV.

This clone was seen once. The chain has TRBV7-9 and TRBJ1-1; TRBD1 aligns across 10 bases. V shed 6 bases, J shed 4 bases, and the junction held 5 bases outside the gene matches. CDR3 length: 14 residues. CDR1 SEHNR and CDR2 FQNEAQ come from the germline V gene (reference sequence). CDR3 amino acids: CASRGTGDTTEAFF. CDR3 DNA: TGTGCCAGCAGGGGGACAGGGGATACCACTGAAGCTTTCTTT. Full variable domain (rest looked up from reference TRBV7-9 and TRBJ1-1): DTGVSQNPRHKITKRGQNVTFRCDPISEHNRLYWYRQTLGQGPEFLTYFQNEAQLEKSRLLSDRFSAERPKGSFSTLEIQRTEQGDSAMYLCASRGTGDTTEAFFGQGTRLTVV.

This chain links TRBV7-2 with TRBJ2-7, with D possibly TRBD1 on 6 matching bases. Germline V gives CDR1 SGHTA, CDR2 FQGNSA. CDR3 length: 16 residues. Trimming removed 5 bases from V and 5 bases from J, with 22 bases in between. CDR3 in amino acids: CASSPGVTGHLNEQYF. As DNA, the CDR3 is TGTGCCAGCAGCCCAGGGGTCACGGGACATCTCAACGAGCAGTACTTC.

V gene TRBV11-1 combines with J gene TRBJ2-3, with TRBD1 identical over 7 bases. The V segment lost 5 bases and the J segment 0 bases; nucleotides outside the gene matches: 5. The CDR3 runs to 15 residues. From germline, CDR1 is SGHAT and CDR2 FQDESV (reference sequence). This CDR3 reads CASSAPTGSTDTQYF. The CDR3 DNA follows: TGTGCCAGCAGCGCACCGACAGGGAGCACAGATACGCAGTATTTT.

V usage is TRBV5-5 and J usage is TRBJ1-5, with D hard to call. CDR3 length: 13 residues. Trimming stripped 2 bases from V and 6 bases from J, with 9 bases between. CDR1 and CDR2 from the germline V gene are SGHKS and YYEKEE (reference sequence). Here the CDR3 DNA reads TGTGCCAGCAGCTTCCATACGGGTCAGCCCCAGCATTTT. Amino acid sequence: CASSFHTGQPQHF.